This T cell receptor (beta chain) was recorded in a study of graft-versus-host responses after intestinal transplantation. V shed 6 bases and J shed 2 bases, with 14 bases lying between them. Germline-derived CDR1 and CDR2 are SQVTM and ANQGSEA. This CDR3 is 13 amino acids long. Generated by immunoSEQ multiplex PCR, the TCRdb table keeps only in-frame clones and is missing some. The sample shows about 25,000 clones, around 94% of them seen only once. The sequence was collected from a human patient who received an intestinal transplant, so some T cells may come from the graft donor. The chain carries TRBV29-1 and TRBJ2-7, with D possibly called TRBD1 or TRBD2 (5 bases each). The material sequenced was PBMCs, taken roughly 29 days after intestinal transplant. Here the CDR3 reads CSVTGQGPYEQYF. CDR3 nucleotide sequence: TGCAGCGTGACGGGGCAGGGCCCCTACGAGCAGTACTTC.